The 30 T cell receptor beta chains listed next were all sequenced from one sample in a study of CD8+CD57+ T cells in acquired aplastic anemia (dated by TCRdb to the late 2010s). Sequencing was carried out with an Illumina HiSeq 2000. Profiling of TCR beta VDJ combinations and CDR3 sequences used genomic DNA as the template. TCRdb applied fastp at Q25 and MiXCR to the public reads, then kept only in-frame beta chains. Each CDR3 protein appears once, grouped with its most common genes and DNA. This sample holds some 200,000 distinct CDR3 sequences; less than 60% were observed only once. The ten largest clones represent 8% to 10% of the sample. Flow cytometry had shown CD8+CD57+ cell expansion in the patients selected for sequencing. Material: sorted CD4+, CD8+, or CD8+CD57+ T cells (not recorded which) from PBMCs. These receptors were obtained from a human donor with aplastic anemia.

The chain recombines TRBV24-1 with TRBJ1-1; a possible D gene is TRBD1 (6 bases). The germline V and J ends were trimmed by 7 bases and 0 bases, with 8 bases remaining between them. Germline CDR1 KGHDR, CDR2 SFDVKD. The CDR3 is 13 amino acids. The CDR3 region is CATRDSLNTEAFF. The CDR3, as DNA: TGTGCCACCAGGGACAGCCTGAACACTGAAGCTTTCTTT.

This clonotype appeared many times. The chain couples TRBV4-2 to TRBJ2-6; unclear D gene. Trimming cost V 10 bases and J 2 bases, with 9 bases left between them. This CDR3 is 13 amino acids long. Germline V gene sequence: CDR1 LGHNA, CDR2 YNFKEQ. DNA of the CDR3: TGTGCCACCGCTGAGGCTGGGGCCAACGTCCTGACTTTC. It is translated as CATAEAGANVLTF.

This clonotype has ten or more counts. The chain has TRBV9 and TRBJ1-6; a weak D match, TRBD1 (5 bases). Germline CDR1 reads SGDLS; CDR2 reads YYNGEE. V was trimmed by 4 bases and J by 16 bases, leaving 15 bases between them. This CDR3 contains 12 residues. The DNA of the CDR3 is TGTGCCAGCAGCCCCCCGGGGGACCGTCTCCACTTT. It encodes CASSPPGDRLHF. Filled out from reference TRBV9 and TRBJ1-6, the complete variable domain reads DSGVTQTPKHLITATGQRVTLRCSPRSGDLSVYWYQQSLDQGLQFLIQYYNGEERAKGNILERFSAQQFPDLHSELNLSSLELGDSALYFCASSPPGDRLHFGNGTRLTVT.

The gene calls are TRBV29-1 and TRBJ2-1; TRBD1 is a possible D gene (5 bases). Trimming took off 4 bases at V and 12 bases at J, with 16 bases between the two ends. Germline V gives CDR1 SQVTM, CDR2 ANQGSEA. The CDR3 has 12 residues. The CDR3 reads CSVGAGPMGQFF. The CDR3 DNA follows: TGCAGCGTTGGGGCAGGGCCAATGGGGCAGTTCTTC.

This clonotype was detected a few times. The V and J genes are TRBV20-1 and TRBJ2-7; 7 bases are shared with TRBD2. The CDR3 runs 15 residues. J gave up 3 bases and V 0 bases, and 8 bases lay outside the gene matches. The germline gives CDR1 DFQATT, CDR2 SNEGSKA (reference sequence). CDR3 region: CSAREPVSGGYEQYF. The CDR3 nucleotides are TGCAGTGCTAGAGAACCAGTTTCGGGAGGCTACGAGCAGTACTTC.

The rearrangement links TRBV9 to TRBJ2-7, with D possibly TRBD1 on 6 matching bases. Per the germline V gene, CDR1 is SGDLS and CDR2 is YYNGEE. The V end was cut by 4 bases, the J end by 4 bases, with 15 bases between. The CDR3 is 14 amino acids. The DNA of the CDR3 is TGTGCCAGCAGCCAAACACAGGGCATATACGAGCAGTACTTC. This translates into CASSQTQGIYEQYF.

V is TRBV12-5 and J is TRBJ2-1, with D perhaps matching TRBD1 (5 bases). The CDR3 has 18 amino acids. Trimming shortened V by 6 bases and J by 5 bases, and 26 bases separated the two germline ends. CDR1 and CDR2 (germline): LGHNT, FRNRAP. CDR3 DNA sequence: TGTGCTAGTGGCTCCTGGGCGAGGAAGGGGCGGAATCACAATGAGCAGTTCTTC. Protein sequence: CASGSWARKGRNHNEQFF.

CDR3 nucleotide sequence: TGTGCCAGCAGCCTCCGGGACGCCCACAATGAGCAGTTCTTC. Its protein is CASSLRDAHNEQFF. The chain joins TRBV19 to TRBJ2-1; D is perhaps TRBD1 or TRBD2 (5 bases each). The germline V gene has CDR1 LNHDA and CDR2 SQIVND (reference sequence). The V end was cut by 9 bases, the J end by 5 bases, with 17 bases between. The CDR3 length is 14 residues.

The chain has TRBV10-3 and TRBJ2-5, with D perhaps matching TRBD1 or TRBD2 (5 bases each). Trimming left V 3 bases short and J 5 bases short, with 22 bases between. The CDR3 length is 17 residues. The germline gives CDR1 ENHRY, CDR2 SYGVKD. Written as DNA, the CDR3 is TGTGCCATCAGTGAAAAGGGACCAGCGAAAGGCGGGGAGACCCAGTACTTC. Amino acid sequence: CAISEKGPAKGGETQYF.

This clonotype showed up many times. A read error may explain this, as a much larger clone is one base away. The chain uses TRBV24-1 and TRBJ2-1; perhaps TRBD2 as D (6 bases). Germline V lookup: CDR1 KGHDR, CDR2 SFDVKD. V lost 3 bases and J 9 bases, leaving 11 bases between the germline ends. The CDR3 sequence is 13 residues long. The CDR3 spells CATSDPTGSEQFF. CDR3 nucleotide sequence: TGTGCCACCAGTGATCCGACCGGGAGTGAGCAGTTCTTC.

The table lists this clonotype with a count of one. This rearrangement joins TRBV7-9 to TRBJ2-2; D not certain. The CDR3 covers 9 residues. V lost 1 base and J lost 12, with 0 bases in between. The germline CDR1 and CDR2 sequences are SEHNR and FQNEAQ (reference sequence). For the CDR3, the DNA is TGTGCCAGCAGCTTAGAGCTGTTTTTT. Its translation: CASSLELFF.

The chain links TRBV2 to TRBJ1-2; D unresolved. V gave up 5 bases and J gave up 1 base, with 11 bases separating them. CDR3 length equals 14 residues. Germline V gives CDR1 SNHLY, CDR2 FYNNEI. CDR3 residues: CASSRSGYNYGYTF. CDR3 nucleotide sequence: TGTGCCAGCAGTCGCTCGGGGTATAACTATGGCTACACCTTC.

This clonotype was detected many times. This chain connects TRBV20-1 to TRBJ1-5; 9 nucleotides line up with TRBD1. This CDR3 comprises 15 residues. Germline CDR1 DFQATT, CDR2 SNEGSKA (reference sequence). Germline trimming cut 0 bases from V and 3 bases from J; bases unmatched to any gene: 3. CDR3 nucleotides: TGCAGTGCTAGAGATGGGACAGGGCCCAATCAGCCCCAGCATTTT. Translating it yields CSARDGTGPNQPQHF.

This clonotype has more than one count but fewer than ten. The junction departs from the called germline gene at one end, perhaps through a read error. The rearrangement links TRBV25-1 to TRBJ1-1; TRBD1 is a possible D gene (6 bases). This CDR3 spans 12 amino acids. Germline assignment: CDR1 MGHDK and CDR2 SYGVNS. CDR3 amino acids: CASSEQGTEAFF. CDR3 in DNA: TGCGCCAGCAGTGAGCAGGGGACTGAAGCTTTCTTT.

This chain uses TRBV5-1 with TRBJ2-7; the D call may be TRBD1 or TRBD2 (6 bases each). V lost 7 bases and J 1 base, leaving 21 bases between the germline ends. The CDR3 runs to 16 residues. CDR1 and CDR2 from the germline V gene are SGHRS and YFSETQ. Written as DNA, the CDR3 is TGCGCCAGCGCCCCAACAGGGAGGTTGAATTCCTACGAGCAGTACTTC. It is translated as CASAPTGRLNSYEQYF.

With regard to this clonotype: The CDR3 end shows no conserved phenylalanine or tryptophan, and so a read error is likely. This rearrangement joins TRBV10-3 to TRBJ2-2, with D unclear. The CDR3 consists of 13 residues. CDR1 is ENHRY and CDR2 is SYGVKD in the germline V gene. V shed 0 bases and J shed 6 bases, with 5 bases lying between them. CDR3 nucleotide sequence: TGTGCCATCAGTGAGTCGGAGTCCGGGGAGCTGTTTCTT. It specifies CAISESESGELFL.

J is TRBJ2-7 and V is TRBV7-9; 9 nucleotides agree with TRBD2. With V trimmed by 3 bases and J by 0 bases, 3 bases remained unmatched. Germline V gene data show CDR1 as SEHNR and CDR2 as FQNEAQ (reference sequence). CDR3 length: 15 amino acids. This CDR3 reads CASSFGGGGSYEQYF. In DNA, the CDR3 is TGTGCCAGCAGCTTCGGCGGGGGGGGCTCCTACGAGCAGTACTTC.

CDR3 loop: CASSIGEDTEAFF. DNA of the CDR3: TGTGCCAGTAGTATAGGGGAGGACACTGAAGCTTTCTTT. The chain recombines TRBV19 with TRBJ1-1; no firm D call. Trimming cost V 1 base and J 3 bases, with 6 bases left between them. Looked up from germline, CDR1 is LNHDA and CDR2 is SQIVND (reference sequence). The CDR3 has 13 amino acids.

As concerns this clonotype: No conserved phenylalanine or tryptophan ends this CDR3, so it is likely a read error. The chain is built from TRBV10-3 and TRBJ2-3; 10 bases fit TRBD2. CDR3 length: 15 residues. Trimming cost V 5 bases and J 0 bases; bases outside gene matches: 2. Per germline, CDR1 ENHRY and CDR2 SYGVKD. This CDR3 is CAISTSGKSTDTQYS. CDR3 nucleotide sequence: TGTGCCATCAGTACTAGCGGGAAGAGCACAGATACGCAGTATTCT.

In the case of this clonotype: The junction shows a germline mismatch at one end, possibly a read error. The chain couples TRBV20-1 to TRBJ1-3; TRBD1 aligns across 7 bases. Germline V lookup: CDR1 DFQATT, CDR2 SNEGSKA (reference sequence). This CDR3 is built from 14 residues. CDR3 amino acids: CGARQGLSGNTIYF. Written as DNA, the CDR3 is TGCGGTGCTAGACAGGGATTAAGCGGAAACACCATATATTTT.

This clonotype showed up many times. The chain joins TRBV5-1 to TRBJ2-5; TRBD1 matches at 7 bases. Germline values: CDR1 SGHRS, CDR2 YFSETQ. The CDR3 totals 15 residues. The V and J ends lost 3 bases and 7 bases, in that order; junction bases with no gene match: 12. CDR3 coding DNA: TGCGCCAGCAGCTCCCGGGACAGTGGGTTTGGGACCCAGTACTTC. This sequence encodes CASSSRDSGFGTQYF.

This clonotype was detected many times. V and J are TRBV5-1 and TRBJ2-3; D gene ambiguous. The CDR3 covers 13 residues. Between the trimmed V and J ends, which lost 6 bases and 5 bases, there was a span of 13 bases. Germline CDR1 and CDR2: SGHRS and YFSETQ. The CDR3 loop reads CASTPMNLDTQYF. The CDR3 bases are TGCGCCAGCACCCCCATGAACTTAGATACGCAGTATTTT.

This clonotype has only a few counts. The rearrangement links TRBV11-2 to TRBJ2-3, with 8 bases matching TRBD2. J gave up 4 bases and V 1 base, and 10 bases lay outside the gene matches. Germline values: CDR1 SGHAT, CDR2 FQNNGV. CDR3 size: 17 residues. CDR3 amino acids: CASSLGPGGPVADTQYF. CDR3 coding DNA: TGTGCCAGCAGCTTAGGACCGGGAGGGCCCGTAGCAGATACGCAGTATTTT.

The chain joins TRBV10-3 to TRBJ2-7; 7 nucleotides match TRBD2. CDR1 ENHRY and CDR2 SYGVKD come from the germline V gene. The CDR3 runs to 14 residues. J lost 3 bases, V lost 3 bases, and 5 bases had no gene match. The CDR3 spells CAISDGGLNYEQYF. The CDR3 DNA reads TGTGCCATCAGTGACGGGGGACTAAACTACGAGCAGTACTTC.

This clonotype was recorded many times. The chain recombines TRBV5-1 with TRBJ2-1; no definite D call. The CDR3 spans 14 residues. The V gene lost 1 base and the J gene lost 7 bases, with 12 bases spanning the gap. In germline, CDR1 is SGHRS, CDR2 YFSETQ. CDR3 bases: TGCGCCAGCAGCTTGAGTGGGATTGAGAATGAGCAGTTCTTC. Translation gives CASSLSGIENEQFF.

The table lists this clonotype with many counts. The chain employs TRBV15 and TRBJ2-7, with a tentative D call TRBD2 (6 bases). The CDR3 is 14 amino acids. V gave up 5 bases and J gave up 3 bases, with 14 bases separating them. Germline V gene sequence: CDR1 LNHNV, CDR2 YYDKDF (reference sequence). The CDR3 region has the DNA TGTGCCACCAGCGCCCGGGACTTTTACTACGAGCAGTACTTC. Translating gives CATSARDFYYEQYF. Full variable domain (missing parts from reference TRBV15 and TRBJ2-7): DAMVIQNPRYQVTQFGKPVTLSCSQTLNHNVMYWYQQKSSQAPKLLFHYYDKDFNNEADTPDNFQSRRPNTSFCFLDIRSPGLGDTAMYLCATSARDFYYEQYFGPGTRLTVT.

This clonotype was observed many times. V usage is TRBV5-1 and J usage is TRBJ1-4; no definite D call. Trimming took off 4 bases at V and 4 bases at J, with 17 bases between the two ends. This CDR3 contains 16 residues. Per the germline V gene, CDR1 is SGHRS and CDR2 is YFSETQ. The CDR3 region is CASSDGPGRGNEKLFF. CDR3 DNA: TGCGCCAGCAGCGACGGGCCTGGACGGGGTAATGAAAAACTGTTTTTT.

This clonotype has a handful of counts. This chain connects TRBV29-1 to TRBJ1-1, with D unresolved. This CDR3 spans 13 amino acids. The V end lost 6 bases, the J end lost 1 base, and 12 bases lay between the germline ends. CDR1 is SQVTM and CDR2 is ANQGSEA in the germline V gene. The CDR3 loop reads CSVRDLGNTEAFF. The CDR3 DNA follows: TGCAGCGTAAGGGATCTAGGGAACACTGAAGCTTTCTTT.

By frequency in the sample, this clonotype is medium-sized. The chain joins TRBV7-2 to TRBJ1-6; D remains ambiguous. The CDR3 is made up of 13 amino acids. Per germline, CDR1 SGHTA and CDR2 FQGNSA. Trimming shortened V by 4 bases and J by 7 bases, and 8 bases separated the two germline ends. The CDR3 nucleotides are TGTGCCAGCAGCTGGGGATCCAATTCACCCCTCCACTTT. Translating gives CASSWGSNSPLHF.

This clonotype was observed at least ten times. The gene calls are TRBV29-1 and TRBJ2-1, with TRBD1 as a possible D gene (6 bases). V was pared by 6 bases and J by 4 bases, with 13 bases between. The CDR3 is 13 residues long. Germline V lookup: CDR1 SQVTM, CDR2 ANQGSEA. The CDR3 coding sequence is TGCAGCGTCCGACAGGATCCGTACAATGAGCAGTTCTTC. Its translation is CSVRQDPYNEQFF.